This T cell receptor beta chain was sequenced during a study of Ad26.COV2.S vaccination and SARS-CoV-2 variants. Measured with immunoSEQ multiplex PCR; TCRdb has only the in-frame clones, and not every one. The table has around 250,000 clones, 70% to 90% seen once; the top ten hold about 2.7%. The treatment: some 20 received Ad26.COV2.S at low or high dose, single or two shots; roughly five received placebo; per-sample allocation not given. Sampling was performed 63 days after the first vaccine or placebo injection. In Boston, an adult donor aged 18-55 years took part. Germline lookup yields CDR1 MNHEY and CDR2 SMNVEV (reference sequence). J gave up 3 bases and V 5 bases, and 4 bases lay outside the gene matches. There are 16 residues in the CDR3.

The material sequenced was peripheral blood, taken in a trial of Ad26.COV2.S vaccine versus placebo. The sequence was collected from a person between 18 and 59 years old who received the Ad26.COV2.S COVID-19 vaccine or a placebo. The rearrangement joins TRBV27 to TRBJ2-1; 13 bases match TRBD2. The chain's CDR3 is CASSPGTSGNYNEQFF. For the CDR3, the DNA is TGTGCCAGCAGTCCTGGGACTAGCGGGAACTACAATGAGCAGTTCTTC.